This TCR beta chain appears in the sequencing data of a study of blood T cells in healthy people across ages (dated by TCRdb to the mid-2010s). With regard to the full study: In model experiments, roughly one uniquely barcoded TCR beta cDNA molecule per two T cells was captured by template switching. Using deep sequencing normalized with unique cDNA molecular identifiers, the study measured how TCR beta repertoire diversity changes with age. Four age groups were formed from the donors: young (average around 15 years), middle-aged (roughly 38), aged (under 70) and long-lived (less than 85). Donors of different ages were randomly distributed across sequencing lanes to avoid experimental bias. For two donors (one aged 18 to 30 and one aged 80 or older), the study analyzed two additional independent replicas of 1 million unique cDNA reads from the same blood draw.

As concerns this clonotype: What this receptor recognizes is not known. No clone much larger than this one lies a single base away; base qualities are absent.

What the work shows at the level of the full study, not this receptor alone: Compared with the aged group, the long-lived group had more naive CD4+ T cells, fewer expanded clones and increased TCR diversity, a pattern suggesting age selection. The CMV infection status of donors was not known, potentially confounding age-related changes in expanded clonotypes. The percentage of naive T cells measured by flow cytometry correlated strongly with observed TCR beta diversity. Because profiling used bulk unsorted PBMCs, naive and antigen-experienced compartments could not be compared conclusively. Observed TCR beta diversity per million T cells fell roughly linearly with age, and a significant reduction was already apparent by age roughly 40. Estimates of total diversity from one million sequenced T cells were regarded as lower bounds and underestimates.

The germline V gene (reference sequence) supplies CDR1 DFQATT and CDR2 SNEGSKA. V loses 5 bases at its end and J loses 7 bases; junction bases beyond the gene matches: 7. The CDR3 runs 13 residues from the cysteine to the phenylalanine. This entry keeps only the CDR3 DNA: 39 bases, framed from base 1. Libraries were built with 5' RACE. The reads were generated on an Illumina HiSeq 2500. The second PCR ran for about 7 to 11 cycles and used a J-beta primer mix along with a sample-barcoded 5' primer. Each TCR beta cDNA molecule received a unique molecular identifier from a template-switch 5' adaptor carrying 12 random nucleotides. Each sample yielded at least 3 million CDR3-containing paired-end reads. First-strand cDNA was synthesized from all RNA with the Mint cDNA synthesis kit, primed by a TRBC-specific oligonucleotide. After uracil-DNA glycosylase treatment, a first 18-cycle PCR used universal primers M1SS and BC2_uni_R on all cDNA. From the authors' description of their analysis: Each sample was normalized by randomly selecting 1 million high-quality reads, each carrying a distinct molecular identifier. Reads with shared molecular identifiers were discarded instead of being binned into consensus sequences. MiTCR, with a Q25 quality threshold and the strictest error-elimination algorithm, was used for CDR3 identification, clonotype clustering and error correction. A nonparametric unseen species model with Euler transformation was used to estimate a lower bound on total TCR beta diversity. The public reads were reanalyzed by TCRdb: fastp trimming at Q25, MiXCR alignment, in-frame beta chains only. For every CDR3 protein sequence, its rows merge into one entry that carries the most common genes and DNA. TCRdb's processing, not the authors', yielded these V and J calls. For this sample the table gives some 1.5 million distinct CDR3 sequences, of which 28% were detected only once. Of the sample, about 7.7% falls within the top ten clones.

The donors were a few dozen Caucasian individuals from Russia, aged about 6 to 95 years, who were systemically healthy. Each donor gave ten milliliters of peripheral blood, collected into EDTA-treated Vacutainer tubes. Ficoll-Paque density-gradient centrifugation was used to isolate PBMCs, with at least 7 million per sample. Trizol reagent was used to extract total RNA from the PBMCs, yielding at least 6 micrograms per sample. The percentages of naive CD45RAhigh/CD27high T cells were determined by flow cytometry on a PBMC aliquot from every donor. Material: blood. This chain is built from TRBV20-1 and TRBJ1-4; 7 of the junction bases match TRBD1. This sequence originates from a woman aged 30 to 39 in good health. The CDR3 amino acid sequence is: CSARTGGGEKLFF. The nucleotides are TGCAGTGCTCGGACAGGAGGCGGTGAAAAACTGTTTTTT.